This is a list of T cell receptor beta chains from one sample in a study of regulatory T cells in long-lasting Graves disease. MiXCR was run by TCRdb on the multiplex PCR reads, yielding one entry per CDR3 protein. The table shows about 290,000 distinct CDR3 sequences, with 20% to 25% occurring only once. Sequencing used peripheral blood mononuclear cells (PBMCs), obtained when the disease was refractory, from a patient treated with antithyroid drugs. Receptor source: a female donor with Graves disease. Each CDR3 is given with its conserved first and last residue. A D gene is named only where the DNA matches it firmly. Clone size is not always given. Where it is, it says once, few, many or a class for expanded clones.

>.|TRBV20-1|TRBJ2-5|many
CSARDYLQETQYF
TGCAGTGCTAGGGACTATCTCCAAGAGACCCAGTACTTC
>.|TRBV20-1|TRBJ2-7|few
CSALPRLKTGNYEQYF
TGCAGTGCTCTCCCCCGCCTCAAGACGGGAAACTACGAGCAGTACTTC
>.|TRBV27|TRBJ2-2|few
CAVRGLDTGELFF
TGTGCAGTAAGGGGGTTGGACACCGGGGAGCTGTTTTTT
>.|TRBV4-1|TRBJ1-3|.
CASSQQQVSSGNTIYF
TGCGCCAGCAGCCAGCAACAGGTCTCCTCTGGAAACACCATATATTTT
>.|TRBV19|TRBJ1-5|.
CASSMKGWRPQHF
TGTGCCAGTAGTATGAAAGGATGGAGGCCCCAGCATTTT
>.|TRBV7-2|TRBJ1-5|.
CASSAAGTEGQPQHF
TGTGCCAGCAGCGCCGCAGGGACCGAGGGTCAGCCCCAGCATTTT
>.|TRBV29-1|TRBJ2-3|few
CSVEGLLGVGYTDTQYF
TGCAGCGTTGAGGGTTTACTAGGAGTGGGTTACACAGATACGCAGTATTTT
>.|TRBV5-4|TRBJ1-1|few
CASSGLVRDGNWNTEAFF
TGTGCCAGCAGCGGCTTGGTCCGGGACGGAAATTGGAACACTGAAGCTTTCTTT
>.|TRBV28|TRBJ2-7|.
CASSLDLGDYEQYF
TGTGCCAGCAGTTTAGATCTTGGCGACTACGAGCAGTACTTC
>TRBD1|TRBV11-2|TRBJ2-7|many
CASSVITGDYEQYF
TGTGCCAGCAGCGTAATAACAGGGGACTACGAGCAGTACTTC
>.|TRBV4-1|TRBJ2-2|few
CASSQGFLGTGELFF
TGCGCCAGCAGCCAGGGTTTTTTGGGCACCGGGGAGCTGTTTTTT
>.|TRBV7-2|TRBJ1-2|.
CASSLSLPTDGYTF
TGTGCCAGCAGCTTGTCACTCCCGACAGATGGCTACACCTTC
>.|TRBV6-1|TRBJ2-5|few
CASSPGHKPQETQYF
TGTGCCAGCAGTCCTGGACACAAACCTCAAGAGACCCAGTACTTC
>.|TRBV5-8|TRBJ1-5|.
CASSLDTGQPQHF
TGTGCCAGCAGCTTGGACACGGGTCAGCCCCAGCATTTT
>.|TRBV15|TRBJ1-4|many
CATSRDRTATNEKLFF
TGTGCCACCAGCAGAGATAGGACAGCAACTAATGAAAAACTGTTTTTT
>.|TRBV18|TRBJ1-3|.
CASSPQVDSGNTIYF
TGTGCCAGCTCACCGCAAGTTGACTCTGGAAACACCATATATTTT
>TRBD1|TRBV13|TRBJ2-2|many
CASSLRTGGGGELFF
TGTGCCAGCAGCTTACGAACAGGGGGCGGCGGGGAGCTGTTTTTT
>TRBD1|TRBV28|TRBJ2-7|many
CASSGDRDEQYF
TGTGCCAGCAGTGGGGACAGGGACGAGCAGTACTTC
>.|TRBV29-1|TRBJ2-7|.
CSARTDESYEQYF
TGCAGCGCCAGGACAGATGAATCCTACGAGCAGTACTTC
>.|TRBV3-1|TRBJ2-5|.
CASSQDQATETQYF
TGTGCCAGCAGCCAAGATCAAGCCACGGAGACCCAGTACTTC
>.|TRBV6-2/TRBV6-3|TRBJ2-5|many
CASSYYTGSGQETQYF
TGTGCCAGCAGTTACTACACAGGGTCGGGGCAAGAGACCCAGTACTTC
>TRBD2|TRBV27|TRBJ2-2|few
CASSFRGAGEPTGELFF
TGTGCCAGCAGTTTTAGGGGAGCGGGAGAGCCCACCGGGGAGCTGTTTTTT
>TRBD1|TRBV24-1|TRBJ1-5|.
CATSDPTGRSQPQHF
TGTGCCACCAGTGATCCGACAGGGAGGAGCCAGCCCCAGCATTTT
>.|TRBV7-9|TRBJ1-2|few
CASSSGAYGYTF
TGTGCCAGCAGCTCAGGGGCCTATGGCTACACCTTC
>TRBD1|TRBV6-5|TRBJ1-1|many
CASSYRRGRGPTEAFF
TGTGCCAGCAGTTACCGTAGAGGCAGGGGGCCCACTGAAGCTTTCTTT
>.|TRBV11-2|TRBJ2-6|few
CASSPPLVGPASGANVLTF
TGTGCCAGCAGCCCCCCGTTGGTTGGTCCGGCCTCTGGGGCCAACGTCCTGACTTTC
>TRBD1|TRBV7-2|TRBJ1-4|few
CASSKYPRGQTNEKLFF
TGTGCCAGCAGCAAATACCCCAGGGGGCAAACTAATGAAAAACTGTTTTTT
>.|TRBV20-1|TRBJ1-6|few
CSAREQGNSPLHF
TGCAGTGCTAGAGAACAGGGAAACTCACCCCTCCACTTT
>TRBD2|TRBV3-1|TRBJ2-1|.
CASTGGGWQFF
TGTGCCAGCACCGGGGGGGGATGGCAGTTCTTC